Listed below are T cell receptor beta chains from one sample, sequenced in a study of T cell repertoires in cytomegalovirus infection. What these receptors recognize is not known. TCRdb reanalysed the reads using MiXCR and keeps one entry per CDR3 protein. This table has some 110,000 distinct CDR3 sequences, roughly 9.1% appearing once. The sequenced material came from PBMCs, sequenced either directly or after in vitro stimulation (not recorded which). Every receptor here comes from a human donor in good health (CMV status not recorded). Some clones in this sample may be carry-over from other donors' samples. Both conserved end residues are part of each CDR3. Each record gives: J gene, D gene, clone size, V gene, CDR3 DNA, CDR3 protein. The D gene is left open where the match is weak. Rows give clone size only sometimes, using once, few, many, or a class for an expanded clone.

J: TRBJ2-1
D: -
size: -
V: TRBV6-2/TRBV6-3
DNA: TGTGCCAGCAGTTACTACCCGACCTCCTACAATGAGCAGTTCTTC
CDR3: CASSYYPTSYNEQFF

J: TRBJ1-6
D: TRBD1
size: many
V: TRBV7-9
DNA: TGTGCCAGCAGCTCGGCAGGGGGGTCACCCCTCCACTTT
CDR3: CASSSAGGSPLHF

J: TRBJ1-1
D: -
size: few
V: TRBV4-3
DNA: TGCGCCAGCAACGACAGAATGATGAACACTGAAGCTTTCTTT
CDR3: CASNDRMMNTEAFF

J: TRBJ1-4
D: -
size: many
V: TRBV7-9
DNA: TGTGCCAGCAGCGCTGGACATGGGGCGATGGCAACTAATGAAAAACTGTTTTTT
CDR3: CASSAGHGAMATNEKLFF

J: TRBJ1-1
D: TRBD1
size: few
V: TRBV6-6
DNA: TGTGCCAGCAGTTATGGGCGGACAGGGGGTACTGAAGCTTTCTTT
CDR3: CASSYGRTGGTEAFF

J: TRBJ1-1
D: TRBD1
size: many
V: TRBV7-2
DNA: TGTGCCAGCAGCCAAAGGGGGCCCATGAACACTGAAGCTTTCTTT
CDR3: CASSQRGPMNTEAFF

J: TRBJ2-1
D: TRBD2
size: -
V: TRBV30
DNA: TGTGCCTGGAGTGTACGTTTGTGGCGGGAGAGGTACAATGAGCAGTTCTTC
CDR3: CAWSVRLWRERYNEQFF

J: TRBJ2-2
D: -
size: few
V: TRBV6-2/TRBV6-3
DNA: TGTGCCAGCAGTTACTCGAGGAAGGGGCAGCCTACGAACACCGGGGAGCTGTTTTTT
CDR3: CASSYSRKGQPTNTGELFF

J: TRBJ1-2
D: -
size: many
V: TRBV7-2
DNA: TGTGCCAGCAGCTTAGACTTGTGGCAGCCTAATTCGGGTGGCTACACCTTC
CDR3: CASSLDLWQPNSGGYTF

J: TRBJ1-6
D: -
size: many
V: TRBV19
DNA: TGTGCCAGTACTGGAGGGGTTCATAATTCACCCCTCCACTTT
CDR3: CASTGGVHNSPLHF

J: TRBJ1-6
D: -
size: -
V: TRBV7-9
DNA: TGTGCCAGCAGCTTCTTTGGCAGGGAGAGCTCCTATAATTCACCCCTCCACTTT
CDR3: CASSFFGRESSYNSPLHF

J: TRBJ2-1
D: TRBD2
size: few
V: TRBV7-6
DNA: TGTGCCAGCAGCTCTCTAGCGGGCCGAAGCAATGAGCAGTTCTTC
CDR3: CASSSLAGRSNEQFF

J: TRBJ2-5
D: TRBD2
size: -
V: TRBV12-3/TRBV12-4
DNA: TGTGCCAGCAGTCCTAGCGGACAAGAGACCCAGTACTTC
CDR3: CASSPSGQETQYF

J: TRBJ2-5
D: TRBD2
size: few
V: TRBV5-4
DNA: TGTGCCAGCAGCATAGCGGGAGGGGAGACCCAGTACTTC
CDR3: CASSIAGGETQYF

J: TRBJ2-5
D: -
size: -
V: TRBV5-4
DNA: TGTGCCAGCAGCTTGGGGGTAGAGACCCAGTACTTC
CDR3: CASSLGVETQYF

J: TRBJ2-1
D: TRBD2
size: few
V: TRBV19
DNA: TGTGCCAGTAGTATAGGTGCTAGCGGGAGTAGCTATGAGCAGTTCTTC
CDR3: CASSIGASGSSYEQFF

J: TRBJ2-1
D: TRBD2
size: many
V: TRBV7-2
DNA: TGTGCCAGCAGCCCAGCACCGAGCGGGAATCCCTACAATGAGCAGTTCTTC
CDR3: CASSPAPSGNPYNEQFF

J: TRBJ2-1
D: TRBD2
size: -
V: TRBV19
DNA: TGTGCCAGTAGCCCCGGGACTAGAGGGAATGAGCAGTTCTTC
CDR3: CASSPGTRGNEQFF

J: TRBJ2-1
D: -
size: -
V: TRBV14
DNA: TGTGCCAGCAGCAAAGTGTTGGGGGTTCCCCAGCAGTTCTTC
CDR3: CASSKVLGVPQQFF

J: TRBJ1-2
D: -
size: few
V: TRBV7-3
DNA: TGTGCCAGCAGCTCGGGACCGGCGGCGTATGGCTACACCTTC
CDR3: CASSSGPAAYGYTF

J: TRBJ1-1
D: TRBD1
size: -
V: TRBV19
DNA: TGTGCCAGTAGAAACCGGGACAGGGTAGACACTGAAGCTTTCTTT
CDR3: CASRNRDRVDTEAFF

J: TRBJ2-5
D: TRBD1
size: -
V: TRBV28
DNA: TGTGCCAGCAGTTTTCCGGGACAGCAGGAGACCCAGTACTTC
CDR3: CASSFPGQQETQYF

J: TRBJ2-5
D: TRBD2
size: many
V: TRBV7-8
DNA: TGTGCCAGCAGCTTAGCGCACGGCGGGAGGGCGTCAGAGACCCAGTACTTC
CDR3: CASSLAHGGRASETQYF

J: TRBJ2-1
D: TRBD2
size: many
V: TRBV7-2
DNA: TGTGCCAGCAGCCGGGGGGAAGGCTCCTACAATGAGCAGTTCTTC
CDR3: CASSRGEGSYNEQFF

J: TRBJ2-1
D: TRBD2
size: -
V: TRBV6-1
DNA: TGTGCCAGCAGTCCCCAGACTAGCAGAATATACAATGAGCAGTTCTTC
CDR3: CASSPQTSRIYNEQFF

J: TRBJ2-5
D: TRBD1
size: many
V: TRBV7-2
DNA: TGTGCCAGCAGACAGGGGATACAAGAGACCCAGTACTTC
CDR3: CASRQGIQETQYF

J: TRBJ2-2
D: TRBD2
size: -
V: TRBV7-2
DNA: TGTGCCAGCAGCTTACGGCTAGCGGGAGCCGGGGAGCTGTTTTTT
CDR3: CASSLRLAGAGELFF

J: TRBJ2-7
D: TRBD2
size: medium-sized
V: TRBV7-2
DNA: TGTGCCAGCAGCTTATCCTATTTAAGTGGGGTGCTACTAGCGGACTACGAGCAGTACTTC
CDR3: CASSLSYLSGVLLADYEQYF

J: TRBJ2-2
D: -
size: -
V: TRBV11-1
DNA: TGTGCCAGCAGCTTCCTTTTAAGTGACACCGGGGAGCTGTTTTTT
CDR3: CASSFLLSDTGELFF

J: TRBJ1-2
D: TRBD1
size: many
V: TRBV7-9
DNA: TGTGCCAGCAGCCCCCAGGGACAGGTGGCTAGTGGCTACACCTTC
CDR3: CASSPQGQVASGYTF

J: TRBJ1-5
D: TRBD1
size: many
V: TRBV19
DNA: TGTGCCAGTAGGGGGACAGGGCTGGAGCCCCAGCATTTT
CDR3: CASRGTGLEPQHF

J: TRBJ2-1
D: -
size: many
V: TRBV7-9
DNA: TGTGCCAGCAGCCCTTTAGCAGTCAATGAGCAGTTCTTC
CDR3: CASSPLAVNEQFF

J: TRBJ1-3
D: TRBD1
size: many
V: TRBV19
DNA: TGTGCCAGTAGTTTGCCGGGACAGAGGATCTTCCTCTCTGGAAACACCATATATTTT
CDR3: CASSLPGQRIFLSGNTIYF

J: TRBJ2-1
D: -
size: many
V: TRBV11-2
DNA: TGTGCCAGCGGATCATTCTACAATGAGCAGTTCTTC
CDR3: CASGSFYNEQFF

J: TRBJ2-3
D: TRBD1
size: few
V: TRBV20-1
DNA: TGCAGTGCCGAAGACAGGGGGGATACGCAGTATTTT
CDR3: CSAEDRGDTQYF